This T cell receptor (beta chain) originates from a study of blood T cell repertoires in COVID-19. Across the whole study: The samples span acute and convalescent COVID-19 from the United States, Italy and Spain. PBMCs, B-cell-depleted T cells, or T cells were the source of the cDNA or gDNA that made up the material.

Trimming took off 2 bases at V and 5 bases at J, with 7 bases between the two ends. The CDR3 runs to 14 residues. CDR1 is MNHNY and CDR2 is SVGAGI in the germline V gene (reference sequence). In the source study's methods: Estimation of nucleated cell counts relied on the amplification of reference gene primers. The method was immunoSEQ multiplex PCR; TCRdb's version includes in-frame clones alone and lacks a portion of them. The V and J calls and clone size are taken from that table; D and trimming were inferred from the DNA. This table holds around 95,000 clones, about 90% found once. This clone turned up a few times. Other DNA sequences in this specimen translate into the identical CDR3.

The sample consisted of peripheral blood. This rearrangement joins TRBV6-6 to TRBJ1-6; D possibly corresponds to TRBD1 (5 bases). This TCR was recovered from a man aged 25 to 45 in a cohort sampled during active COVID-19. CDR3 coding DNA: TGTGCCAGCAGTTACGGACAAAATAATTCACCCCTCCACTTT. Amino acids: CASSYGQNNSPLHF.